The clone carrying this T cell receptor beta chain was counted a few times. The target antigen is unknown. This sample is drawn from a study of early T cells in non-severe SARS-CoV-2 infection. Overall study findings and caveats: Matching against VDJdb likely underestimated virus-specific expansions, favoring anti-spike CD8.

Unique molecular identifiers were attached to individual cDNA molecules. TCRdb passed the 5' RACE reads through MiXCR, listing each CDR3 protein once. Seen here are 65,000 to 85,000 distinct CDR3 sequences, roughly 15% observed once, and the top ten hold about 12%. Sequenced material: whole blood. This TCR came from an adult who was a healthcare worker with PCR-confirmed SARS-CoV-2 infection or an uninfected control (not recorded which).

The CDR3 reads CASSLYTNTGELFF. In DNA form, the CDR3 reads TGTGCCAGCAGTTTATACACAAACACCGGGGAGCTGTTTTTT. This sequence joins TRBV27 and TRBJ2-2; the D is unclear. Trimming removed 1 base from V and 2 bases from J, with 5 bases in between. The CDR3 runs to 14 residues. The germline CDR1 and CDR2 sequences are MNHEY and SMNVEV (reference sequence).